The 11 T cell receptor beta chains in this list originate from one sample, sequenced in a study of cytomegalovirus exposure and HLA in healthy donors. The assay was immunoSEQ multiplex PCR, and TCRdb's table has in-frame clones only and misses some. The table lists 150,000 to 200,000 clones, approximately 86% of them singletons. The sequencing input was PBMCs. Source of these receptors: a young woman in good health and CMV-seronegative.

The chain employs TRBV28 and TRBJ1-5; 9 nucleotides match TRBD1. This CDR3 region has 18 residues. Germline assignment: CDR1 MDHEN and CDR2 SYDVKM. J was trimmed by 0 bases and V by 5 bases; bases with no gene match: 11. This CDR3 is CASSRRIGTGNSNQPQHF. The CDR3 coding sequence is TGTGCCAGCAGTCGCAGAATCGGGACAGGGAATAGCAATCAGCCCCAGCATTTT.

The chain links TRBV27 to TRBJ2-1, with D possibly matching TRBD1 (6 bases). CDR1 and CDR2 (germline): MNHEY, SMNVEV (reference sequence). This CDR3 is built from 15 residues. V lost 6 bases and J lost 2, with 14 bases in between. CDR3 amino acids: CASSLGTRPYNEQFF. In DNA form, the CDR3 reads TGTGCCAGCAGCCTCGGGACAAGACCCTACAATGAGCAGTTCTTC.

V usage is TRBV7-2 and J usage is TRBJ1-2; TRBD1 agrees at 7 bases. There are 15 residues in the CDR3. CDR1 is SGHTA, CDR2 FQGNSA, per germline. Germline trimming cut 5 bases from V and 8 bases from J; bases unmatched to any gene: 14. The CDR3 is CASSPGQAYGGGYTF. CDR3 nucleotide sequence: TGTGCCAGCAGCCCTGGACAGGCCTACGGAGGGGGCTACACCTTC.

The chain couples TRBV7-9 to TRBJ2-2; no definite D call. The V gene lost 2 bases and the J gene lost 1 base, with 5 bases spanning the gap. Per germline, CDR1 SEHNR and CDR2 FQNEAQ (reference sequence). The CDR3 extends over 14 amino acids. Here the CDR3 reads CASSLTENTGELFF. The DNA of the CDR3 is TGTGCCAGCAGCTTAACAGAGAACACCGGGGAGCTGTTTTTT.

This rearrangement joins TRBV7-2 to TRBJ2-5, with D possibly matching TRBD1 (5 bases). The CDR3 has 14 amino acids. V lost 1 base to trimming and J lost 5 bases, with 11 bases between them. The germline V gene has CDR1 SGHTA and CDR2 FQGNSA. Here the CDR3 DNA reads TGTGCCAGCAGCTTAGTAGGGGATGGGGAGACCCAGTACTTC. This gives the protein CASSLVGDGETQYF.

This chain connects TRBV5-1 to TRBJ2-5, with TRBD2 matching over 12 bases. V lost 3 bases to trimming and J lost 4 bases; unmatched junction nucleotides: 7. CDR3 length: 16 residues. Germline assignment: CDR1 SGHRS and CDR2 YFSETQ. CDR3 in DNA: TGCGCCAGCAGCTCAACTAGCGGGGGGCCAGGAGAGACCCAGTACTTC. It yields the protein CASSSTSGGPGETQYF. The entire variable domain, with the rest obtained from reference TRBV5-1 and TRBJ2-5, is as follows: KAGVTQTPRYLIKTRGQQVTLSCSPISGHRSVSWYQQTPGQGLQFLFEYFSETQRNKGNFPGRFSGRQFSNSRSEMNVSTLELGDSALYLCASSSTSGGPGETQYFGPGTRLLVL.

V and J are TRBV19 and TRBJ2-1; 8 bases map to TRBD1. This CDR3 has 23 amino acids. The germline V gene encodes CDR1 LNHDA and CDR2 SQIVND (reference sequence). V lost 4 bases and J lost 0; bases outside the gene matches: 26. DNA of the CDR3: TGTGCCAGTAGTAACCCGACAGGGGCAGTCGGGACCAACTCTCTAAGCTCCTACAATGAGCAGTTCTTC. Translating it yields CASSNPTGAVGTNSLSSYNEQFF.

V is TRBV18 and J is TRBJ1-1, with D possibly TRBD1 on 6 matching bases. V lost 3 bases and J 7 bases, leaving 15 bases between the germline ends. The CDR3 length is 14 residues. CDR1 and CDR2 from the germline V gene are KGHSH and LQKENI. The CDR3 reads CASSPTGPAFEAFF. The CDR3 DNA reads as TGTGCCAGCTCACCCACAGGGCCGGCTTTTGAAGCTTTCTTT.

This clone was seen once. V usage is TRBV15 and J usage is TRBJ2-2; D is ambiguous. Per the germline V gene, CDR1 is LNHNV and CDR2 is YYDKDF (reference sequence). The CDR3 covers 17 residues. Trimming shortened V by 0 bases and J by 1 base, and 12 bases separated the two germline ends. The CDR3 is CATSREILSRNTGELFF. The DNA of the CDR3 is TGTGCCACCAGCAGAGAAATACTTTCCCGGAACACCGGGGAGCTGTTTTTT.

CDR3 amino acids: CASGNSPLYEQYF. The CDR3 DNA reads TGTGCCAGCGGAAACAGTCCTTTATACGAGCAGTACTTC. The chain joins TRBV19 to TRBJ2-7; no clear D gene. The CDR3 runs to 13 residues. Per the germline V gene, CDR1 is LNHDA and CDR2 is SQIVND (reference sequence). V gave up 9 bases and J gave up 4 bases, with 16 bases separating them.

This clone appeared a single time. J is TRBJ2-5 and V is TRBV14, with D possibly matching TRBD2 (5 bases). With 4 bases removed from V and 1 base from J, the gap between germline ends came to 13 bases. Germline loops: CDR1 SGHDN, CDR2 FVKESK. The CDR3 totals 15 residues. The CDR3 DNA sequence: TGTGCCAGCAGCCTCTCCCTGGGGAGCCAAGAGACCCAGTACTTC. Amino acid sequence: CASSLSLGSQETQYF.